This TCR beta chain emerged from a study of T cell responses to AZD1222 COVID-19 vaccine. Note on this clone: Its cognate antigen is unknown.

The CDR3 runs 15 residues. The germline CDR1 and CDR2 sequences are SGHTA and FQGNSA. V shed 3 bases and J 1 base; nucleotides not matched to a gene: 3. Findings and caveats of the study: Scientists sampled the repertoires only once the peak T cell response had passed. White British ancestry dominated among donors, who included more females, and clonal diversity was possibly underestimated. Compared with day 0, the breadth and depth of the Spike-specific TCR repertoire rose significantly after two doses of AZD1222. Close to half of all spike-specific TCRs reportedly target regions of the variants that are unmutated.

Produced via immunoSEQ multiplex PCR; TCRdb's table is partial and in-frame only. Among around 160,000 clones listed, around 90% were seen once. The sample was peripheral blood, taken on day 0 of MenACWY control vaccination. The chain uses TRBV7-2 and TRBJ2-7, with 10 bases that match TRBD2. The TCR was taken from an adult in good health. The CDR3 protein is CASSLDSGRSYEQYF. CDR3 DNA: TGTGCCAGCAGCTTGGATAGCGGGAGGTCCTACGAGCAGTACTTC. Looking up the rest from reference TRBV7-2 and TRBJ2-7 gives the full variable domain: GAGVSQSPSNKVTEKGKDVELRCDPISGHTALYWYRQSLGQGLEFLIYFQGNSAPDKSGLPSDRFSAERTGGSVSTLTIQRTQQEDSAVYLCASSLDSGRSYEQYFGPGTRLTVT.